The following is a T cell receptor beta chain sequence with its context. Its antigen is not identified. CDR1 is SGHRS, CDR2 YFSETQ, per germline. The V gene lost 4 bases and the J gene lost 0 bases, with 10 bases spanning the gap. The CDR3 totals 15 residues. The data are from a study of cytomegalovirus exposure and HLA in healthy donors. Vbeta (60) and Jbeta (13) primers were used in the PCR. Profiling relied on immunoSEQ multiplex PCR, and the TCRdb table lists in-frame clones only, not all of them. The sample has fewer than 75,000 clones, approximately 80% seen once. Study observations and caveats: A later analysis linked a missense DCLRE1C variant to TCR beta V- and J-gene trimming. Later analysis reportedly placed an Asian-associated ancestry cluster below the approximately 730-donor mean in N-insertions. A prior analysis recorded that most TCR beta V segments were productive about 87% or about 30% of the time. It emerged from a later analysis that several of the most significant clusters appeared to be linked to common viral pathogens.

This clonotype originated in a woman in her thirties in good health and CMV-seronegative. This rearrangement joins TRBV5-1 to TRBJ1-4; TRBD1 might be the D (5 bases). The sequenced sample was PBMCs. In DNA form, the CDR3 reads TGCGCCAGCAGCCTCGACAGTGCAACTAATGAAAAACTGTTTTTT. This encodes CASSLDSATNEKLFF.